The subject of this entry is one T cell receptor (beta chain). Only in-frame clones appear in the TCRdb table, and some are missing; sequencing was by immunoSEQ multiplex PCR. The table shows approximately 81,000 clones, with about 92% occurring only once. This sample was included in a study of OX40 agonist ivuxolimab in advanced cancers. Trimming left V 0 bases short and J 3 bases short, with 13 bases between. The germline V gene has CDR1 SGDLS and CDR2 YYNGEE. This CDR3 region has 15 residues. The study sampled blood at baseline, cycle 4 day 1, and cycle 7 day 1. The input for sequencing was CD4+ or CD8+ T cells sorted from blood, taken in a trial of the OX40 agonist ivuxolimab. This clonotype originated in an adult with an advanced solid tumor such as melanoma, head and neck, liver or kidney cancer. This sequence joins TRBV9 and TRBJ2-7; the D is unclear. The CDR3 DNA is TGTGCCAGCAGCGTAGGGGTAGTGTCTCTCTACGAGCAGTACTTC. Protein product: CASSVGVVSLYEQYF.